Listed here are 24 T cell receptor beta chains from one sample, sequenced in a study of identical twins. TCRdb passed the 5' RACE reads through MiXCR, listing each CDR3 protein once. Here the sample spans 450,000 or so distinct CDR3 sequences, 20% to 30% being singletons. These data were also reused for a study on T cells expressing NK-cell markers.

What was sequenced was CD4+ T cells sorted from blood. The receptors were sampled from a woman between 18 and 29 years old in good health.

This clonotype has ten or more counts. The gene calls are TRBV5-1 and TRBJ1-5, with 9 nucleotides matching TRBD1. J lost 5 bases, V lost 4 bases, and 4 bases had no gene match. Per the germline V gene, CDR1 is SGHRS and CDR2 is YFSETQ. CDR3 length equals 14 residues. The CDR3 loop reads CASSPGTGHQPQHF. In nucleotides, the CDR3 is TGCGCCAGCAGCCCAGGGACAGGGCATCAGCCCCAGCATTTT.

This clonotype came up once. The rearrangement joins TRBV20-1 to TRBJ1-2; no clear D. V lost 3 bases and J 6 bases, leaving 26 bases between the germline ends. Per the germline V gene, CDR1 is DFQATT and CDR2 is SNEGSKA (reference sequence). This CDR3 is built from 17 residues. CDR3 bases: TGCAGTGCTAGCCCCCCGAGGGTCCCCGGCAGGCTGAATGGCTACACCTTC. Translated, it gives CSASPPRVPGRLNGYTF.

This clonotype was seen only a few times. This chain connects TRBV20-1 to TRBJ2-5, with 9 bases lining up with TRBD2. Germline V gene data show CDR1 as DFQATT and CDR2 as SNEGSKA (reference sequence). CDR3 size: 16 residues. Trimming at V came to 1 base and at J to 2 bases, leaving 8 bases not matched to a gene. The CDR3 sequence: CSARGSGGPRQETQYF. The DNA for the CDR3 is TGCAGTGCTAGAGGTAGCGGGGGCCCCCGACAAGAGACCCAGTACTTC.

This clonotype occurred a few times. The chain employs TRBV6-2 or TRBV6-3 and TRBJ2-3; D remains unclear. Between the trimmed V and J ends, which lost 2 bases and 8 bases, there was a span of 14 bases. This CDR3 has 14 residues. CDR1 MNHEY and CDR2 SVGEGT come from the germline V gene. CDR3 sequence: CASSYPLGPGTQYF. DNA for the CDR3: TGTGCCAGCAGTTACCCCCTGGGTCCTGGTACGCAGTATTTT.

The chain employs TRBV12-3 or TRBV12-4 and TRBJ2-2; D remains ambiguous. The CDR3 is 15 residues long. The V end lost 7 bases, the J end lost 3 bases, and 15 bases lay between the germline ends. CDR3 sequence: CASKSTDTYTGELFF. DNA for the CDR3: TGTGCCAGCAAGTCCACAGACACTTACACCGGGGAGCTGTTTTTT.

The chain couples TRBV20-1 to TRBJ1-1; D call uncertain. This CDR3 has 12 residues. Trimming took off 1 base at V and 5 bases at J, with 8 bases between the two ends. The germline V gene encodes CDR1 DFQATT and CDR2 SNEGSKA (reference sequence). The CDR3 reads CSARGHRTEAFF. For the CDR3, the DNA is TGCAGTGCTAGAGGGCATCGGACTGAAGCTTTCTTT.

The gene calls are TRBV6-1 and TRBJ1-4; 10 bases map to TRBD1. The CDR3 is 15 amino acids. V gave up 8 bases and J gave up 5 bases; unmatched junction bases: 8. CDR1 and CDR2 from the germline V gene are MNHNS and SASEGT. CDR3 sequence (DNA): TGTGCCAGCGTAGAGGGGACAGGGGTAAATGAAAAACTGTTTTTT. The encoded protein is CASVEGTGVNEKLFF.

This clonotype was observed a few times. This chain uses TRBV12-3 or TRBV12-4 with TRBJ2-5; D is unresolved. CDR3 length equals 12 residues. Trimming took 7 bases from V and 5 from J, leaving 11 bases between them. For the CDR3, the DNA is TGTGCCAGCACCTCGAGGTGGGAGACCCAGTACTTC. Its protein is CASTSRWETQYF.

The chain carries TRBV7-9 and TRBJ2-7, with 13 bases lining up with TRBD2. V shed 4 bases, J shed 3 bases, and the junction held 3 bases outside the gene matches. The CDR3 contains 15 residues. Germline lookup yields CDR1 SEHNR and CDR2 FQNEAQ (reference sequence). The CDR3 loop is CASSSGTSGNYEQYF. In nucleotides, the CDR3 is TGTGCCAGCAGCTCCGGGACTAGCGGGAACTACGAGCAGTACTTC.

CDR3 bases: TGTGCCAGCAGCGTAGCGCCAGCGGTTACCGAGCAGTACTTC. Protein product: CASSVAPAVTEQYF. The J gene is TRBJ2-7, the V gene TRBV9; tentatively, D is TRBD2 (5 bases). V was cut by 0 bases and J by 6 bases, with 13 bases left in between. This CDR3 is 14 amino acids long. Germline-derived CDR1 and CDR2 are SGDLS and YYNGEE.

The chain links TRBV5-6 to TRBJ2-7; D is ambiguous. Germline V gives CDR1 SGHDT, CDR2 YYEEEE. Between the trimmed V and J ends, which lost 1 base and 1 base, there was a span of 6 bases. This CDR3 region has 13 residues. This chain's CDR3 is CASSLITSYEQYF. The CDR3, as DNA: TGTGCCAGCAGCTTGATTACTTCCTACGAGCAGTACTTC.

The rearrangement links TRBV7-2 to TRBJ2-3; 11 bases map to TRBD2. The trim removed 4 bases at V and 6 bases at J, leaving 9 bases unmatched. The germline V gene encodes CDR1 SGHTA and CDR2 FQGNSA. The CDR3 length is 16 residues. CDR3 residues: CASSYIAGGLGDTQYF. CDR3 bases: TGTGCCAGCAGCTACATAGCGGGAGGGCTGGGGGATACGCAGTATTTT. Together with reference TRBV7-2 and TRBJ2-3, the CDR3 gives the full variable domain: GAGVSQSPSNKVTEKGKDVELRCDPISGHTALYWYRQSLGQGLEFLIYFQGNSAPDKSGLPSDRFSAERTGGSVSTLTIQRTQQEDSAVYLCASSYIAGGLGDTQYFGPGTRLTVL.

In its sample, this clonotype was seen a few times. V and J are TRBV5-5 and TRBJ2-2; D not certain. Germline CDR1 reads SGHKS; CDR2 reads YYEKEE (reference sequence). The CDR3 contains 13 residues. V was clipped by 2 bases and J by 6 bases, with 8 bases between them. The chain's CDR3 is CASSLSPAGELFF. CDR3 DNA sequence: TGTGCCAGCAGCTTATCCCCCGCCGGGGAGCTGTTTTTT.

The chain is built from TRBV20-1 and TRBJ2-5; TRBD2 agrees at 8 bases. Germline assignment: CDR1 DFQATT and CDR2 SNEGSKA (reference sequence). The CDR3 covers 16 residues. The junction had 17 bases not matched to a gene; V was cut back by 6 bases and J by 5 bases. The CDR3 loop is CSAITTGTRGGETQYF. In DNA, the CDR3 is TGCAGTGCCATAACCACCGGGACTAGGGGTGGGGAGACCCAGTACTTC.

The gene calls are TRBV7-2 and TRBJ1-2, with D perhaps matching TRBD1 (5 bases). The CDR3 contains 15 residues. Germline loops: CDR1 SGHTA, CDR2 FQGNSA. With 5 bases removed from V and 6 bases from J, the gap between germline ends came to 19 bases. The CDR3: CASSRGGGGGDGYTF. The DNA of the CDR3 is TGTGCCAGCAGCCGCGGCGGGGGGGGAGGCGATGGCTACACCTTC.

This clonotype was seen only a few times. The V and J genes are TRBV20-1 and TRBJ2-3; a weak D match, TRBD1 (6 bases). This CDR3 spans 13 amino acids. Germline lookup yields CDR1 DFQATT and CDR2 SNEGSKA (reference sequence). V gave up 4 bases and J gave up 1 base, with 9 bases separating them. The CDR3 coding sequence is TGCAGTGCTAACAACAGGGGCACAGATACGCAGTATTTT. Encoded protein: CSANNRGTDTQYF.

The chain couples TRBV12-3 or TRBV12-4 to TRBJ2-1, with a possible D match to TRBD2 (5 bases). V was shortened by 6 bases and J by 5 bases, with 20 bases between the two germline ends. CDR3 length equals 16 residues. This CDR3 is CASSPRRAPPNNEQFF. The CDR3, as DNA: TGTGCCAGCAGCCCAAGGCGGGCACCCCCAAACAATGAGCAGTTCTTC.

V gene TRBV20-1 combines with J gene TRBJ1-1, with a tentative D call TRBD1 (5 bases). Germline V gene sequence: CDR1 DFQATT, CDR2 SNEGSKA (reference sequence). Trimming removed 1 base from V and 11 bases from J, with 11 bases in between. CDR3 size: 11 residues. The CDR3 DNA reads TGCAGTGCTAGAGCCCCAGGGAGTGCTTTCTTT. Encoded protein: CSARAPGSAFF.

This clonotype was detected a few times. J is TRBJ2-5 and V is TRBV12-3 or TRBV12-4; D is possibly TRBD2 (5 bases). The CDR3 runs to 13 residues. V lost 2 bases to trimming and J lost 5 bases, with 9 bases between them. The DNA for the CDR3 is TGTGCCAGCAGTTTATCTAGCATGGAGACCCAGTACTTC. Translating it yields CASSLSSMETQYF.

In this sample, this clonotype turned up a few times. The chain joins TRBV18 to TRBJ2-7, with TRBD1 as a possible D gene (6 bases). Trimming stripped 1 base from V and 3 bases from J, with 13 bases between. This CDR3 spans 15 amino acids. Germline V gene data show CDR1 as KGHSH and CDR2 as LQKENI. The DNA for the CDR3 is TGTGCCAGCTCACCACAGGCAGGGGCTATCTACGAGCAGTACTTC. This codes for CASSPQAGAIYEQYF.

V gene TRBV28 combines with J gene TRBJ2-7; weak D call: TRBD2 (5 bases). The CDR3 has 15 amino acids. Germline V gene data show CDR1 as MDHEN and CDR2 as SYDVKM. With 7 bases removed from V and 3 bases from J, the gap between germline ends came to 19 bases. Here the CDR3 reads CASKSWSSGRYEQYF. The CDR3 region has the DNA TGTGCCAGCAAATCTTGGTCCAGCGGACGCTACGAGCAGTACTTC.

The CDR3 here is CAISDALRGGISYNEQFF. The CDR3 coding sequence is TGTGCCATCAGTGATGCGTTGCGGGGGGGGATCTCCTACAATGAGCAGTTCTTC. V is TRBV10-3 and J is TRBJ2-1; 9 positions match TRBD2. The CDR3 extends over 18 amino acids. Germline assignment: CDR1 ENHRY and CDR2 SYGVKD. V trimming: 3 bases; J trimming: 0 bases; junction bases outside the gene matches: 9.

This chain joins TRBV5-1 and TRBJ2-3; 9 positions match TRBD2. Losses at the gene ends were 4 bases for V and 2 bases for J; bases not matched to a gene: 8. The CDR3 is 16 amino acids. From germline, CDR1 is SGHRS and CDR2 YFSETQ. The CDR3 protein is CASSPLAGVITDTQYF. The CDR3 DNA reads TGCGCCAGCAGCCCGTTAGCGGGGGTTATCACAGATACGCAGTATTTT.

The chain carries TRBV20-1 and TRBJ2-4; TRBD2 is a possible D gene (5 bases). Deletions cut 5 bases from V and 1 base from J, with 12 bases between. Germline-derived CDR1 and CDR2 are DFQATT and SNEGSKA (reference sequence). CDR3 size: 14 residues. DNA of the CDR3: TGCAGTGCTCTCAGCGGAGTCGCCAAAAACATTCAGTACTTC. This encodes CSALSGVAKNIQYF.